This T cell receptor beta chain was obtained from a study of T cell responses to AZD1222 COVID-19 vaccine. Study-wide results and caveats: Spike-specific TCR breadth and depth both grew after two AZD1222 doses. Donors were mostly white British, more females; clonal diversity possibly underestimated. Baseline seropositivity characterized only a handful of AZD1222 recipients.

A few counts support this clone. Its antigen is not identified. This CDR3 contains 13 residues. Deletions cut 10 bases from V and 6 bases from J, with 16 bases between. Germline CDR1 and CDR2: ENHRY and SYGVKD. Profiling relied on immunoSEQ multiplex PCR, and the TCRdb table lists in-frame clones only, not all of them. Of about 99,000 clones detected, more than 90% appear once; the ten largest clones hold roughly 13%. This material consisted of peripheral blood, taken on day 0 of AZD1222 vaccination. The clonotype comes from an adult in good health. The J gene is TRBJ1-5, the V gene TRBV10-3, with D perhaps matching TRBD1 (6 bases). Written as DNA, the CDR3 is TGTGCCACTCAGGGGAATAGTGGTCAGCCCCAGCATTTT. Translation gives CATQGNSGQPQHF.